This T cell receptor (beta chain) emerged from a study of beta chain features in type 1 diabetes. The study, taken as a whole, reports: Significant though moderate, a shortening of TCRB CDR3s appeared in all four CD4+ subsets of Type 1 diabetes patients.

The sample holds a few counts of this clone. Its antigen is currently unknown. Reverse transcription of all isolated RNA meant that expressed TCRB transcripts were sequenced. Naive, central memory and regulatory T cell samples yielded roughly 3.5 million reads on average. Sequenced by immunoSEQ multiplex PCR; TCRdb stores in-frame clones only, minus some. The table has about 160,000 clones, around 7.8% seen once. CDR1 and CDR2 (germline): LNHDA, SQIVND (reference sequence). This CDR3 contains 14 residues. V was pared by 6 bases and J by 11 bases, with 13 bases of the junction left unmatched. The clonotype comes from a middle-aged woman with type 1 diabetes. V usage is TRBV19 and J usage is TRBJ1-1, with 9 bases fitting TRBD1. The sequenced sample was central memory CD4+ T cells from blood. DNA of the CDR3: TGTGCCAGTAGGGCTTACCGGGACAGGGATGCCGCTTTCTTT. Residues: CASRAYRDRDAAFF.